Listed below are T cell receptor beta chains from one sample, sequenced in a study of CD8+CD57+ T cells in acquired aplastic anemia. In TCRdb, the reads were re-called with MiXCR into one record per CDR3 protein. The sample holds 150,000 to 200,000 distinct CDR3 sequences, 64% seen once. The sequenced sample was sorted CD4+, CD8+, or CD8+CD57+ T cells (not recorded which) from PBMCs. The receptors originated from a human donor with severe aplastic anemia or a healthy control (not recorded which). The conserved cysteine and the conserved F or W are not part of the CDR3 here. D genes are given only for firm matches.

D gene	CDR3 length	V gene	J gene	CDR3 protein
-	14	TRBV24-1	TRBJ2-5	ATSDLGAGVQETQY
TRBD1	11	TRBV5-1	TRBJ2-7	ASSDPRGREQY
-	12	TRBV5-4	TRBJ2-7	ASSSTRLSYEQY
TRBD2	12	TRBV7-9	TRBJ2-1	ATQDGTSSNEQF
-	11	TRBV6-6	TRBJ1-4	ASAYRDTEKLF
-	11	TRBV6-4	TRBJ1-1	ASSDRGETEAF
-	12	TRBV10-3	TRBJ2-7	AISDGSLSYEQY
-	10	TRBV10-3	TRBJ1-5	AISAGDQPQH
-	12	TRBV7-6	TRBJ1-4	ASSLAGFNEKLF
-	12	TRBV19	TRBJ1-6	ASSFGGANSPLH
-	12	TRBV2	TRBJ2-3	AHRARMSTDTQY
-	11	TRBV20-1	TRBJ1-1	SARRGMDTEAF
-	11	TRBV12-3/TRBV12-4	TRBJ1-1	ASSSSGRQEAF
-	11	TRBV20-1	TRBJ2-7	SARNFESYEQY
-	10	TRBV27	TRBJ2-2	ASSHDPGELF
-	12	TRBV7-2	TRBJ2-7	ASSLLAGPYEQY
TRBD2	13	TRBV30	TRBJ2-5	ASERIAGDRETQY
-	10	TRBV5-1	TRBJ1-1	ASSLVGPEAF
-	10	TRBV10-3	TRBJ2-5	ASSLPGETQY
-	8	TRBV20-1	TRBJ2-1	SAREIEQF
TRBD2	13	TRBV20-1	TRBJ2-7	SASPLGLPTYEQY
-	13	TRBV19	TRBJ1-1	ASSARGAMDTEAF
-	13	TRBV14	TRBJ2-3	ASSPPAVSTDTQY
-	14	TRBV7-9	TRBJ1-1	ASSKHMGVGDTEAF
TRBD1	12	TRBV7-8	TRBJ1-6	ASSLPGQVKYLH
TRBD1	13	TRBV2	-	ASSSLGQATYEQY
-	12	TRBV7-2	TRBJ2-2	ASSLRANTGELF
-	10	TRBV9	TRBJ1-2	ASGSRVYGYT
-	10	TRBV29-1	TRBJ2-7	SVGGEPYEQY
TRBD1	13	TRBV7-9	TRBJ2-7	ASSLRGTGSYEQY
-	12	TRBV7-9	TRBJ2-5	ASSLTEASLAQY
-	14	TRBV7-9	TRBJ2-2	ASSLLGRANTGELF
-	12	TRBV7-2	TRBJ1-2	ASSLDSVIGGYT
-	15	TRBV7-6	TRBJ2-7	ASSLVQFGSSSYEQY
-	12	TRBV6-1	TRBJ2-3	ASRGTGWADTQY
TRBD2	14	TRBV28	TRBJ2-1	ASSLPAGVPYNEQF
-	13	TRBV24-1	TRBJ1-2	ATSDFETVYDGYT
-	11	TRBV20-1	TRBJ1-1	SARDNRASEAF
-	13	TRBV13	TRBJ1-6	ASSSPPFGNSPLH
-	9	TRBV20-1	TRBJ2-7	SGLWGNEQY